The rows below give T cell receptor beta chains drawn from one sample of a study of blood T cell repertoires in COVID-19. Using immunoSEQ multiplex PCR, the repertoire was profiled, and TCRdb retains in-frame clones only, with some absent. This sample carries 56,000 or so clones, approximately 88% of them seen once, and the ten largest clones take roughly 20%. Sequencing used peripheral blood. Source of these receptors: a human donor in a cohort sampled during active COVID-19. CDR3s include the opening cysteine and the closing phenylalanine or tryptophan. The D gene is left open where the match is weak. Size values are once, few and many counts, or a class for expanded clones, and some rows have none.

TRBJ2-1 TRBV18 TRBD2 once TGTGCCAGCCCACCTCGGTCGCGGGGGGGCCTGAATGAGCAGTTCTTC CASPPRSRGGLNEQFF
TRBJ1-2 TRBV5-1 NA NA TGCGCCAGCAGCTTGGGGACAGCGGGGGGCTACACCTTC CASSLGTAGGYTF
TRBJ1-1 TRBV2 NA NA TGTGCCAGCAAGAGATTAAAGACACGGGGGAGCACTGAAGCTTTCTTT CASKRLKTRGSTEAFF
TRBJ2-4 TRBV30 NA NA TGTGCCTGGACCGTCGGGGAAATAAGATTCTTC CAWTVGEIRFF
TRBJ2-7 TRBV7-9 NA NA TGTGCCAGCAGCTCCCCCTTTACCCAGGGGCGCTCCTACGAGCAGTACTTC CASSSPFTQGRSYEQYF
TRBJ1-2 TRBV15 NA once TGTGCCACCAGCAGAGGGCCATACGGCACAGGGTACGAGGGCTACACCTTC CATSRGPYGTGYEGYTF
TRBJ2-7 TRBV7-3 TRBD2 NA TGTGCCAGCAGTCCAGCGGGGGGGCCTACCTACGAGCAGTACTTC CASSPAGGPTYEQYF
TRBJ1-1 TRBV4-1 NA once TGCGCCAGCAGCCCAGGTCCTACCGGGGACACCACCCAAGCTTTCTTT CASSPGPTGDTTQAFF
TRBJ1-2 TRBV11-2 NA NA TGTGCCAGCAGCTTAGATACGGGGTTCAACTATGGCTACACCTTC CASSLDTGFNYGYTF
TRBJ1-6 TRBV30 NA NA TGTGCCTGGAGGGAGGAAGCTTACTATTCACCCCTCCACTTT CAWREEAYYSPLHF
TRBJ2-7 TRBV6-5 NA NA TGTGCCAGCAGTTACTCATATCTAGACCGCTACGAGCAGTACTTC CASSYSYLDRYEQYF
TRBJ1-2 TRBV5-1 NA NA TGCGCCAGTAGCTTGGGTGGGCTCTATGGCTACACCTTC CASSLGGLYGYTF
TRBJ1-2 TRBV7-2 NA few TGTGCCAGCAGCTTACTTCAGGAATATGGCTACACCTTC CASSLLQEYGYTF
TRBJ1-1 TRBV6-5 NA NA TGTGCCAGCAGGTTGACAGGGAACACTGAAGCTTTCTTT CASRLTGNTEAFF
TRBJ2-7 TRBV3-1/TRBV3-2 TRBD1 once TGTGCCAGCAGCCAAGCCCCGGGACAGCCCTACGAGCAGTACTTC CASSQAPGQPYEQYF
TRBJ1-1 TRBV7-7 NA NA TGTGCTAGCAGCTTAAGAGAAGGGGGTCTCCCGATGAACACTGAAGCTTTCTTT CASSLREGGLPMNTEAFF
TRBJ2-7 TRBV27 NA once TGTGCCAGCAGTTTTGGCGGCAGAACTTACGAGCAGTACTTC CASSFGGRTYEQYF
TRBJ2-7 TRBV18 NA NA TGTGCCAGCTCACCGTTGGGGAGCTCCTACGAGCAGTACTTC CASSPLGSSYEQYF
TRBJ2-7 TRBV5-1 TRBD1 NA TGCGCCAGCAGCTTGTGGCAGGGGGCGGACGAGCAGTACTTC CASSLWQGADEQYF
TRBJ1-6 TRBV6-5 NA few TGTGCCAGCAGTTACGGCAGGGGCGCACCCCTCCACTTT CASSYGRGAPLHF
TRBJ1-6 TRBV6-6 TRBD1 NA TGTGCCAGCAGCGCTACAGGGGGTAGTTCACCCCTCCACTTT CASSATGGSSPLHF
TRBJ1-2 TRBV7-2 NA NA TGTGCCAGCAGCTTAGGAGTGGCAGGGGGCTACACCTTC CASSLGVAGGYTF
TRBJ1-4 TRBV6-5 TRBD1 NA TGTGCCAGCAGTTTGGTACAGGGGGCTAATGAAAAACTGTTTTTT CASSLVQGANEKLFF
TRBJ1-5 TRBV19 TRBD1 NA TGTGCCAGTGTACCCGGACAGGCGAGGAATCAGCCCCAGCATTTT CASVPGQARNQPQHF
TRBJ1-4 TRBV9 NA NA TGTGCCAGCACTCCCTTCCCAGGGGCGGATGAAAAACTGTTTTTT CASTPFPGADEKLFF
TRBJ2-7 TRBV6-2/TRBV6-3 TRBD1 NA TGTGCCAGCAGTCGGTCAGGGACAGGGGGGACCTACGAGCAGTACTTC CASSRSGTGGTYEQYF
TRBJ1-1 TRBV10-3 NA NA TGTGCCATCAGCCCTCATGTGAGGGGCAGCGGGACTGAAGCTTTCTTT CAISPHVRGSGTEAFF
TRBJ2-7 TRBV3-1/TRBV3-2 TRBD2 NA TGTGCCAGCAGCGCCGGGACTAGCCCCCTGATTTACGAGCAGTACTTC CASSAGTSPLIYEQYF
TRBJ2-1 TRBV19 NA NA TGTGCCAGTAGTATTGCACAGGGTGGTGAGCAGTTCTTC CASSIAQGGEQFF
TRBJ2-7 TRBV6-2/TRBV6-3 TRBD1 NA TGTGCCAGCAGCGGACAGGGCGAGGGGTACGAGCAGTACTTC CASSGQGEGYEQYF
TRBJ2-2 TRBV4-2 TRBD1 NA TGTGCCAGCAGCCCTCAGGGGGCGGGTACCGGGGAGCTGTTTTTT CASSPQGAGTGELFF
TRBJ2-1 TRBV7-9 TRBD1 NA TGTGCCAGCAGCTTAGCTAATTCGGCAGGGGGCTTCAACAATGAGCAGTTCTTC CASSLANSAGGFNNEQFF
TRBJ2-3 TRBV27 TRBD1 NA TGTGCCAGCAGAGTACAGGGGGCGGCAGATACGCAGTATTTT CASRVQGAADTQYF
TRBJ1-5 TRBV11-1 NA NA TGTGCCAGCAGCTGTCAGGGTGGGGTAGGCAATCAGCCCCAGCATTTT CASSCQGGVGNQPQHF
TRBJ2-3 TRBV5-6 TRBD2 NA TGTGCCAGCAGCTTGTCATTCCGGGGGGCAGATACGCAGTATTTT CASSLSFRGADTQYF
TRBJ2-2 TRBV4-3 TRBD1 NA TGCGCCAGCAGCCCTTTGGGACAGGGAAGACACGGGGAGCTGTTTTTT CASSPLGQGRHGELFF
TRBJ1-5 TRBV28 TRBD1 NA TGTGCCAGCAGTGCCTTGGGACAGGGATTAAGAAATCAGCCCCAGCATTTT CASSALGQGLRNQPQHF
TRBJ2-7 TRBV29-1 NA NA TGCAGCGTTGTGCAACAGGGCTACGAGCAGTACTTC CSVVQQGYEQYF
TRBJ2-1 TRBV27 NA NA TGTGCCAGCAGTACGGGGATGAGCTCCTACAATGAGCAGTTCTTC CASSTGMSSYNEQFF
TRBJ1-6 TRBV2 TRBD1 once TGTGCCAGCAGCCTACAGGGGGCTCTAAATTCACCCCTCCACTTT CASSLQGALNSPLHF
TRBJ2-6 TRBV18 TRBD1 NA TGTGCCAGCTCAACAGGGGCCTCTGGGGCCAACGTCCTGACTTTC CASSTGASGANVLTF
TRBJ1-1 TRBV7-2 TRBD1 NA TGTGCCAGCAGCTTAGGTCCAGGGGGCACTGAAGCTTTCTTT CASSLGPGGTEAFF
TRBJ2-1 TRBV18 NA NA TGTGCCAGCTCACAGGGACAATCCGGCTCCTACAATGAGCAGTTCTTC CASSQGQSGSYNEQFF
TRBJ1-4 TRBV5-1 TRBD1 NA TGCGCCAGCAGCTCTGGACAGGGCAATGAAAAACTGTTTTTT CASSSGQGNEKLFF
TRBJ1-2 TRBV6-4 NA once TGTGCCAGCAGTGAGTGGGCAGGCGGGGGCTACACCTTC CASSEWAGGGYTF
TRBJ2-1 TRBV10-1 TRBD2 once TGCGCCAGCAGTGAGTTCCCGGTGCCGGGACTAGCGGGTTTAAATGAGCAGTTCTTC CASSEFPVPGLAGLNEQFF
TRBJ2-6 TRBV4-3 TRBD2 once TGCGCCAGCAGCCCCAGGACTAGCGGGGGGGCCACTGGGGCCAACGTCCTGACTTTC CASSPRTSGGATGANVLTF
TRBJ2-1 TRBV23-1 TRBD1 NA TGCGCCAGCAGTCATGACTCGGGACAGTGCTTGGACAATGAGCAGTTCTTC CASSHDSGQCLDNEQFF